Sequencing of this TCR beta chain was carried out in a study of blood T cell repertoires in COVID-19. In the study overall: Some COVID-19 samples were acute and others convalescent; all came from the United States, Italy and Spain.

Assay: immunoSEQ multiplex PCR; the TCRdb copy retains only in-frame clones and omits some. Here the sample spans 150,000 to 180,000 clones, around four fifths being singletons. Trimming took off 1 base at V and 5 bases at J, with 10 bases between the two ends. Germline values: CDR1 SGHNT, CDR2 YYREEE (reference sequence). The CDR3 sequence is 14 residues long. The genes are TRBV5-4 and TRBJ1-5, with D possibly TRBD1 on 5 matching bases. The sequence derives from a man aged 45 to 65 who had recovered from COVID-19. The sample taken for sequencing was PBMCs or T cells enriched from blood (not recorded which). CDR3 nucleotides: TGTGCCAGCAGCTTGAATGGGGCTCATCAGCCCCAGCATTTT. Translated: CASSLNGAHQPQHF.